These 17 T cell receptor beta chains were sequenced from one sample in a study of monozygotic twins with inflammatory bowel disease. TCRdb reprocessed the 5' RACE reads and keeps a single row for each CDR3 protein, giving no DNA. The sample table sets out some 300,000 distinct CDR3 sequences. Sequences were obtained from blood. These receptors all come from a human donor with ulcerative colitis or Crohn's disease, or a healthy co-twin of an affected twin (not recorded which).

The genes are TRBV19 and TRBJ1-1; TCRdb picks TRBD1, but there is no DNA to check that call. CDR3 length: 17 residues. Germline V gives CDR1 LNHDA, CDR2 SQIVND (reference sequence). The CDR3 loop is CASSIIGNTGRDTEAFF.

The chain has TRBV3-1 and TRBJ2-7; the TCRdb D gene call, TRBD2, has no DNA to confirm it. The CDR3 has 16 residues. Germline CDR1 is LGHDT and CDR2 is YNNKEL (reference sequence). CDR3 sequence: CASSQRPGTNRGEQYF.

V and J are TRBV2 and TRBJ2-2; no DNA is available, so the TRBD1 call from TCRdb remains unchecked. This CDR3 has 14 residues. Germline V CDR1 and CDR2: SNHLY, FYNNEI. The CDR3 loop is CASKGTGERGELFF.

The V and J genes are TRBV2 and TRBJ2-2; the D call of TRBD1 rests on TCRdb alone, since no DNA is present to check it. Germline V gene data show CDR1 as SNHLY and CDR2 as FYNNEI. CDR3 length equals 15 residues. CDR3 protein: CASSAEGANTGELFF.

The chain is built from TRBV5-1 and TRBJ2-3; TCRdb selects TRBD1, and the lack of DNA leaves this call unchecked. The germline V gene encodes CDR1 SGHRS and CDR2 YFSETQ. This CDR3 comprises 16 residues. CDR3 residues: CASSSLKTGVADTQYF. The full variable domain, completed using reference TRBV5-1 and TRBJ2-3, is KAGVTQTPRYLIKTRGQQVTLSCSPISGHRSVSWYQQTPGQGLQFLFEYFSETQRNKGNFPGRFSGRQFSNSRSEMNVSTLELGDSALYLCASSSLKTGVADTQYFGPGTRLTVL.

This chain links TRBV12-3 or TRBV12-4 with TRBJ2-1; no DNA is available, so the TRBD2 call from TCRdb remains unchecked. The CDR3 consists of 16 residues. CDR3 amino acids: CASSLGASGGASEQFF.

The genes are TRBV18 and TRBJ2-1; no DNA is available, so the TRBD1 call from TCRdb remains unchecked. The CDR3 covers 15 residues. CDR1 KGHSH and CDR2 LQKENI come from the germline V gene. This chain's CDR3 is CASSPMTGYYNEQFF.

The V gene is TRBV27, the J gene TRBJ1-5. Germline CDR1 MNHEY, CDR2 SMNVEV (reference sequence). The CDR3 is 13 amino acids. The chain's CDR3 is CASSLRVNQPQHF.

The chain joins TRBV11-2 to TRBJ2-7; TCRdb proposes TRBD1, but this gene call is untestable without DNA. Germline V gives CDR1 SGHAT, CDR2 FQNNGV. The CDR3 extends over 15 amino acids. CDR3 residues: CASSLRTGRGYEQYF.

This chain uses TRBV7-8 with TRBJ2-3; lacking DNA, the TRBD1 call made by TCRdb goes unchecked. Germline CDR1 reads SGHVS; CDR2 reads FQNEAQ. The CDR3 runs to 17 residues. CDR3 sequence: CASNPLGGSVGTDTQYF.

The chain is built from TRBV12-3 or TRBV12-4 and TRBJ2-7; without DNA, the TCRdb call of TRBD2 cannot be checked. The CDR3 covers 15 residues. Here the CDR3 reads CASSIIAGGPYEQYF.

CDR3 region: CASSLGTWETQYF. The V call is TRBV6-2 or TRBV6-3, the J call TRBJ2-5; the D call of TRBD1 rests on TCRdb alone, since no DNA is present to check it. The CDR3 has 13 amino acids. Germline V lookup: CDR1 MNHEY, CDR2 SVGEGT.

The chain uses TRBV20-1 and TRBJ1-6. This CDR3 region has 12 residues. The germline V gene has CDR1 DFQATT and CDR2 SNEGSKA (reference sequence). The CDR3 reads CSAKLGYSLLHF.

The V call is TRBV2, the J call TRBJ2-5. This CDR3 region has 14 residues. CDR1 and CDR2 from the germline V gene are SNHLY and FYNNEI. The CDR3 spells CASRKYREEETQYF.

The J gene is TRBJ2-7, the V gene TRBV10-3; the TCRdb call, TRBD1, lacks DNA for checking. The CDR3 totals 13 residues. Germline V gene sequence: CDR1 ENHRY, CDR2 SYGVKD. The CDR3 sequence: CAISRDRVVEQYF.

This chain joins TRBV5-1 and TRBJ1-4. The CDR3 spans 16 residues. CDR1 is SGHRS, CDR2 YFSETQ, per germline. This chain's CDR3 is CASSKAGRGANEKLFF.

V and J are TRBV29-1 and TRBJ2-1; TCRdb's D gene call, TRBD2, goes unchecked for lack of DNA. There are 19 residues in the CDR3. Germline V gene sequence: CDR1 SQVTM, CDR2 ANQGSEA. The CDR3 sequence is CSVEEFVLAGVDSYNEQFF.